This T cell receptor (beta chain) was sequenced for a study of CD8+CD57+ T cells in acquired aplastic anemia. Template material for TCR beta VDJ and CDR3 profiling consisted of genomic DNA. Using its own MiXCR run on the reads, TCRdb lists one record per CDR3 protein. The data contain approximately 57,000 distinct CDR3 sequences, around 57% of them seen just once; the ten biggest clones take up 15% to 20%. The sequenced patients had an expansion of CD8+CD57+ cells seen by flow cytometry. This clonotype was observed once. This CDR3 is built from 16 residues. Trimming at V came to 0 bases and at J to 11 bases, leaving 9 bases not matched to a gene.

The V call is TRBV12-3 or TRBV12-4, the J call TRBJ2-6, with 8 bases lining up with TRBD1. The clonotype originates from a human donor with aplastic anemia. What was sequenced was sorted CD4+, CD8+, or CD8+CD57+ T cells (not recorded which) from PBMCs. DNA of the CDR3: TGTGCCAGCAGTTTAGCGCGGGGCAGGGGGCGCGACGTCCTGACTTTC. It yields the protein CASSLARGRGRDVLTF.